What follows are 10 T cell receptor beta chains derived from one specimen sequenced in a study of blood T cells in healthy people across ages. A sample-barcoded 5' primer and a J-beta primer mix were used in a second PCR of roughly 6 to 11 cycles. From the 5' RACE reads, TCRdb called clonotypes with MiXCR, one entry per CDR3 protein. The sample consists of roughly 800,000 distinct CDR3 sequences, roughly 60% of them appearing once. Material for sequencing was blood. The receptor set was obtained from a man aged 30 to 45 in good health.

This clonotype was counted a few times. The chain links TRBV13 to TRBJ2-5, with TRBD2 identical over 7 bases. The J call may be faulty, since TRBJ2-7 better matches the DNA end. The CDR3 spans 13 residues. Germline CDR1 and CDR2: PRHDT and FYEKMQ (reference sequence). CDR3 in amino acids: CASSLWGGDEQYF. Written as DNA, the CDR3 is TGTGCCAGCAGCTTGTGGGGGGGAGACGAGCAGTACTTC.

CDR3 region: CASSHPPWGLANTGELFF. The CDR3 DNA reads TGCGCCAGCAGCCATCCCCCCTGGGGGCTCGCTAACACCGGGGAGCTGTTTTTT. This chain joins TRBV4-3 and TRBJ2-2, with D perhaps TRBD1 (6 bases). V was pared by 3 bases and J by 2 bases, with 19 bases between. This CDR3 contains 18 residues. Germline V gives CDR1 LGHNA, CDR2 YSLEER.

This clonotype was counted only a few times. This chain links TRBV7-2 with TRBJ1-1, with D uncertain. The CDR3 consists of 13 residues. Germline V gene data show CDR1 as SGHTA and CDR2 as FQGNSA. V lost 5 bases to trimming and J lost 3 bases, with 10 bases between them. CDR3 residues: CASSLDTDTEAFF. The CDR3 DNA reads TGTGCCAGCAGCCTAGACACGGACACTGAAGCTTTCTTT.

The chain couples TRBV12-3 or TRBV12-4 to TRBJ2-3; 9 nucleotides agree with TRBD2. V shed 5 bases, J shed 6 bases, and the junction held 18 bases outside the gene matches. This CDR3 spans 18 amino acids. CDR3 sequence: CASSLFLAGELRFDTQYF. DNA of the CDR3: TGTGCCAGCAGTCTCTTCTTAGCGGGAGAGCTTAGGTTTGATACGCAGTATTTT.

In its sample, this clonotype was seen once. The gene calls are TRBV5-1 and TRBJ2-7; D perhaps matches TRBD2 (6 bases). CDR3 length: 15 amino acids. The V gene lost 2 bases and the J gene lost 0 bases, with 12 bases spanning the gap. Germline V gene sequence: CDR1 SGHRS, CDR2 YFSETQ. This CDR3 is CASSFTTRGSYEQYF. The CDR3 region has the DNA TGCGCCAGCAGCTTTACCACGCGGGGCTCCTACGAGCAGTACTTC.

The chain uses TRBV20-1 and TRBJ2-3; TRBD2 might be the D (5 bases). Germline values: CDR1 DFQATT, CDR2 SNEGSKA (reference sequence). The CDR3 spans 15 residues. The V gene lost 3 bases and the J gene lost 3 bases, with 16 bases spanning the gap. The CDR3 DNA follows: TGCAGTGCTAGGGGCTTACGTGGGAGTACAGATACGCAGTATTTT. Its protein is CSARGLRGSTDTQYF.

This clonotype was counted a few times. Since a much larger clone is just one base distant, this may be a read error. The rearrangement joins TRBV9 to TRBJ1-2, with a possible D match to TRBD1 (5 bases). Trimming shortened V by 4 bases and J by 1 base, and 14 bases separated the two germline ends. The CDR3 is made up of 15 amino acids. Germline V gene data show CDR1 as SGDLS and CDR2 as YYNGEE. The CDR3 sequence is CASSPAGGVNYGYTF. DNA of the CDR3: TGTGCCAGCAGCCCAGCCGGGGGGGTTAACTATGGCTACACCTTC.

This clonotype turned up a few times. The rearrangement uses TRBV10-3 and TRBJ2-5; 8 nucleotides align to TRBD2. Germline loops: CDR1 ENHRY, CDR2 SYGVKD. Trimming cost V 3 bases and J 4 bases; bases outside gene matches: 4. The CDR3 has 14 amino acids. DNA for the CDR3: TGTGCCATCAGTGATGGGCTAGCGGGAGAGACCCAGTACTTC. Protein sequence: CAISDGLAGETQYF.

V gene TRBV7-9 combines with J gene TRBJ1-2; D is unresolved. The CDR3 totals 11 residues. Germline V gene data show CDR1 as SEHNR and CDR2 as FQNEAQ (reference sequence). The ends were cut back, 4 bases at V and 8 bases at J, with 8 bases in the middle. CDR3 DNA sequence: TGTGCCAGCAGCTGGTGTTACGGCTACACCTTC. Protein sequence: CASSWCYGYTF.

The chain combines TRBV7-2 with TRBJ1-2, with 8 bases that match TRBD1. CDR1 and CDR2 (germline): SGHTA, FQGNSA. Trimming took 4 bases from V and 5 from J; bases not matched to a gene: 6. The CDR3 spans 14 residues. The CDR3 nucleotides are TGTGCCAGCAGCTCAAGGACAGGGCGGTATGGCTACACCTTC. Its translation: CASSSRTGRYGYTF.